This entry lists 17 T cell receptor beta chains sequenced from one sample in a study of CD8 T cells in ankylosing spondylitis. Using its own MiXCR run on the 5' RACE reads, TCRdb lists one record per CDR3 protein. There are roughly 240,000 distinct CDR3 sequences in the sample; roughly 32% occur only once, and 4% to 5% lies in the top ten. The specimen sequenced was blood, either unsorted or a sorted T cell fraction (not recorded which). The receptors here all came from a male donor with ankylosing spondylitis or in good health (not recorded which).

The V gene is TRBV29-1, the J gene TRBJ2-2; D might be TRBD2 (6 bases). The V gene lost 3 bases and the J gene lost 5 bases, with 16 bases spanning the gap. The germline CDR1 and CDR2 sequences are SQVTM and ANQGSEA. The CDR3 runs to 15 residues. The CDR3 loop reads CSVERGGERTGELFF. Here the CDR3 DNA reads TGCAGCGTTGAGCGGGGCGGGGAGCGGACCGGGGAGCTGTTTTTT.

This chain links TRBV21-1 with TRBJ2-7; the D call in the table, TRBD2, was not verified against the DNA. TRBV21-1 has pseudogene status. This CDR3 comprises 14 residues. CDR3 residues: CASRRRTSGYEQYF. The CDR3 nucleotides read TGTGCCAGCCGGCGGAGGACTAGCGGGTACGAGCAGTACTTC.

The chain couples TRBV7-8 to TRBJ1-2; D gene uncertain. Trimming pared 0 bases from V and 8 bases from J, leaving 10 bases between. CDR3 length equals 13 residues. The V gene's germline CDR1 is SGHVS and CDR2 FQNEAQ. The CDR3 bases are TGTGCCAGCAGCTTAGCCGGGGTTGTGGGCTACACCTTC. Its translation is CASSLAGVVGYTF.

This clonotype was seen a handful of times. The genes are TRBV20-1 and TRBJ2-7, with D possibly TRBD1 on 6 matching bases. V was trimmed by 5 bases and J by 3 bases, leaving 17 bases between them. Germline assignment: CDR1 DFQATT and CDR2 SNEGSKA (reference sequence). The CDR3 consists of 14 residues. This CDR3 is CSALDRMQVYEQYF. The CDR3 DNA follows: TGCAGTGCTTTGGACAGAATGCAAGTCTACGAGCAGTACTTC.

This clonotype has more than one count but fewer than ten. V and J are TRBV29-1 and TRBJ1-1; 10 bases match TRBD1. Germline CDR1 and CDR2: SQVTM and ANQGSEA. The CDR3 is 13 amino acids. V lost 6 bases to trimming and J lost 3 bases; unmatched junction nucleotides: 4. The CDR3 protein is CSVWDRGDTEAFF. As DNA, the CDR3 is TGCAGCGTATGGGACAGGGGAGACACTGAAGCTTTCTTT.

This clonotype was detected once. CDR3 loop: CSASTDTYGYTF. The DNA for the CDR3 is TGCAGTGCTTCCACAGACACCTATGGCTACACCTTC. The chain joins TRBV20-1 to TRBJ1-2; no definite D call. V was cut by 5 bases and J by 4 bases, with 11 bases left in between. Germline V lookup: CDR1 DFQATT, CDR2 SNEGSKA (reference sequence). The CDR3 is 12 residues long.

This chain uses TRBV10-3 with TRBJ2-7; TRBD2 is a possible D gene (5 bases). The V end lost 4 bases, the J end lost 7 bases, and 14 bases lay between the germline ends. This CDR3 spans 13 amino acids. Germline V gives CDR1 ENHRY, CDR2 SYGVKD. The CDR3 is CAISGEGPGEQYF. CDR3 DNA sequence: TGTGCCATCAGTGGTGAAGGGCCGGGAGAGCAGTACTTC.

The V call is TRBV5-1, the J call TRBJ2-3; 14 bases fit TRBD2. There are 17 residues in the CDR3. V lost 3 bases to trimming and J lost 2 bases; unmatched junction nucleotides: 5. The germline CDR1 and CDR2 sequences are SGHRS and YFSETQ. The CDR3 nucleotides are TGCGCCAGCAGCTCACGACTAGCGGGGGGGCTCACAGATACGCAGTATTTT. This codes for CASSSRLAGGLTDTQYF.

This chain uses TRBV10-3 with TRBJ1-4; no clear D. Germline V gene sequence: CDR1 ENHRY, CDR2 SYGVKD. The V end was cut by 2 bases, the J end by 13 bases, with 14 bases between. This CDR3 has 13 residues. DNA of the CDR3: TGTGCCATCAGTGAGGGGCCCAGCCAGAGACTGTTTTTT. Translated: CAISEGPSQRLFF.

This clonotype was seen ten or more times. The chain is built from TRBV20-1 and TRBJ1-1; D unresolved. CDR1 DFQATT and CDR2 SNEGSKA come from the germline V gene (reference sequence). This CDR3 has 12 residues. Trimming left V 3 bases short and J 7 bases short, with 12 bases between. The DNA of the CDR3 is TGCAGTGCTAGGAGCCGGCCCGATGAAGCTTTCTTT. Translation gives CSARSRPDEAFF.

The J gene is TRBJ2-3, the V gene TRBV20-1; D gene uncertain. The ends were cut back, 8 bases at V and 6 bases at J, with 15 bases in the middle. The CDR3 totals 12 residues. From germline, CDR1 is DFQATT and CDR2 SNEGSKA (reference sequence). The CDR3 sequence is CSIGPTWDTQYF. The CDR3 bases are TGCAGTATCGGACCCACATGGGATACGCAGTATTTT.

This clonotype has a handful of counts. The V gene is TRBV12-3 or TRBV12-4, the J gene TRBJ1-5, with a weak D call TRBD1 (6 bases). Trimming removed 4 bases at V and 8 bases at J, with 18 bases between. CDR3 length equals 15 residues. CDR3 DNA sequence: TGTGCCAGCAGTTCTACGGACAGCGTGGAGGAGCCCCAGCATTTT. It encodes CASSSTDSVEEPQHF.

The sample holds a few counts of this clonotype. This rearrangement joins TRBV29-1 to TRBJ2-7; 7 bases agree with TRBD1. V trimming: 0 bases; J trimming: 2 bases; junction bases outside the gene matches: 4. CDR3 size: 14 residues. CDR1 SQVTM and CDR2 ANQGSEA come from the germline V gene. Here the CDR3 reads CSVEDRDSTYEQYF. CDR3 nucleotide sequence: TGCAGCGTTGAAGATCGGGACAGTACCTACGAGCAGTACTTC.

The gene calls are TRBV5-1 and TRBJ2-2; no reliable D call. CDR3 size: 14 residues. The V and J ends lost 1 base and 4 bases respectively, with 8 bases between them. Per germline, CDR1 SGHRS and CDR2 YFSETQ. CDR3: CASSLSLFTGELFF. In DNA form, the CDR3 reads TGCGCCAGCAGCTTGTCTTTGTTCACCGGGGAGCTGTTTTTT.

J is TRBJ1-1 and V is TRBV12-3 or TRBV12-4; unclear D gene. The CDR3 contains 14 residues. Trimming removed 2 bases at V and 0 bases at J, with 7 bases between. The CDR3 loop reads CASSLTQVNTEAFF. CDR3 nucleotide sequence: TGTGCCAGCAGTTTAACGCAGGTGAACACTGAAGCTTTCTTT.

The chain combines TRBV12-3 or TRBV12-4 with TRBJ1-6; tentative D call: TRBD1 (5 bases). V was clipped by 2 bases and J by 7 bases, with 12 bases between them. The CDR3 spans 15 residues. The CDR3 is CASSLLGTVNSPLHF. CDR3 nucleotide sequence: TGTGCCAGCAGTTTACTAGGGACGGTAAATTCACCCCTCCACTTT.

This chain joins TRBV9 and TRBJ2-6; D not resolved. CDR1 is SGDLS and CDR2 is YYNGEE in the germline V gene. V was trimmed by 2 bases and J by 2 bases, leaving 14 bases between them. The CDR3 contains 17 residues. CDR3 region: CASSVDRFRAGANVLTF. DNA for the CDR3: TGTGCCAGCAGCGTGGACCGTTTTAGGGCTGGGGCCAACGTCCTGACTTTC.